Following are 3 T cell receptor beta chains from one sample sequenced in a study of blood T cell repertoires in COVID-19. Produced via immunoSEQ multiplex PCR; TCRdb's table is partial and in-frame only. The table has about 200,000 clones, 70% to 85% seen once. Sequencing used peripheral blood. The receptors derive from a human donor with acute or convalescent COVID-19. The donor label of this sample is uncertain.

The genes are TRBV6-5 and TRBJ1-1, with D maybe TRBD1 (6 bases). Between the trimmed V and J ends, which lost 5 bases and 1 base, there was a span of 14 bases. The CDR3 sequence is 15 residues long. The germline V gene encodes CDR1 MNHEY and CDR2 SVGAGI. The CDR3 DNA sequence: TGTGCCAGCAGTCATGAACCCAGGGGGAACACTGAAGCTTTCTTT. This codes for CASSHEPRGNTEAFF.

The chain joins TRBV2 to TRBJ1-4; the match to TRBD1 covers 9 bases. Germline lookup yields CDR1 SNHLY and CDR2 FYNNEI. The CDR3 covers 15 residues. J lost 5 bases, V lost 6 bases, and 7 bases had no gene match. The CDR3 DNA sequence: TGTGCCAGCAGAGGACAGGGGCTTCGGAATGAAAAACTGTTTTTT. Translating it yields CASRGQGLRNEKLFF. Looking up the rest from reference TRBV2 and TRBJ1-4 gives the full variable domain: EPEVTQTPSHQVTQMGQEVILRCVPISNHLYFYWYRQILGQKVEFLVSFYNNEISEKSEIFDDQFSVERPDGSNFTLKIRSTKLEDSAMYFCASRGQGLRNEKLFFGSGTQLSVL.

This chain joins TRBV3-1 (or the pseudogene TRBV3-2) and TRBJ2-5; TRBD1 agrees at 7 bases. CDR1 and CDR2 (germline): LGHDT, YNNKEL (reference sequence). This CDR3 is built from 14 residues. Trimming at V came to 4 bases and at J to 0 bases, leaving 2 bases not matched to a gene. The CDR3: CASSPTGHQETQYF. The CDR3 DNA follows: TGTGCCAGCAGCCCGACAGGGCACCAAGAGACCCAGTACTTC.